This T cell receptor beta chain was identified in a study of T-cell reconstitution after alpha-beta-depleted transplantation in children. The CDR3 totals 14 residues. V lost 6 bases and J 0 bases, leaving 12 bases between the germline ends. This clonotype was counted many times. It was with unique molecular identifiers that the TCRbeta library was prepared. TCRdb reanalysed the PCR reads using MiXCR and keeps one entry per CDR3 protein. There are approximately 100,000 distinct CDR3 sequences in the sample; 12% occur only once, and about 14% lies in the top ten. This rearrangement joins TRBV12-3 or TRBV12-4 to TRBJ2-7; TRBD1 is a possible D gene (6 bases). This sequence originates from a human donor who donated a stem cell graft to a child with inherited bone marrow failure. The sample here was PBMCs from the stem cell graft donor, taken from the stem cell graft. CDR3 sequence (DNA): TGTGCCAGCAGAAAAGGGGGTAGCTCCTACGAGCAGTACTTC. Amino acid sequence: CASRKGGSSYEQYF.